A single TCR beta chain is shown here with its context. This sample is part of a study of shared clonotypes between healthy human individuals. Sorted-subset replicate PCRs used 200 ng DNA, some 31,000 T cell genomes. Only in-frame clones appear in the TCRdb table, and some are missing; sequencing was by immunoSEQ multiplex PCR. The sample holds 2 million to 2.5 million clones, nearly 97% seen once. Germline V gene sequence: CDR1 GTSNPN, CDR2 SVGIG (reference sequence). CDR3 size: 15 residues. Trimming cost V 0 bases and J 2 bases, with 11 bases left between them. The receptor's source is a young man in good health. What was sequenced was naive CD4+ T cells sorted from blood. The subset denotes: CD45RA+ positively selected. V is TRBV30 and J is TRBJ1-3, with D uncertain. The CDR3 here is CAWSVLRGTGNTIYF. The CDR3 DNA sequence: TGTGCCTGGAGTGTACTAAGAGGTACTGGAAACACCATATATTTT.